There are many counts of the clone carrying this TCR beta chain. No antigen is known for it. The sample originates from a study of T cell repertoires in cytomegalovirus infection. Findings of the study overall: The cumulative frequency of public TCR beta families identified carriers of CMV plus the relevant HLA.

Germline V CDR1 and CDR2: MGHRA, YSYEKL. V was cut by 6 bases and J by 4 bases, with 12 bases left in between. There are 13 residues in the CDR3. TCRdb reprocessed the reads with MiXCR, giving one entry per CDR3 protein. Among roughly 81,000 distinct CDR3 sequences listed, around 3.4% were seen once. This chain joins TRBV4-1 and TRBJ1-1, with D possibly TRBD1 on 6 matching bases. The source is a human donor in good health (CMV status not recorded). Some clones in this sample may be carry-over from other donors' samples. Material: PBMCs. In DNA, the CDR3 is TGCGCCAGCAGAAGGGGGGCGAGCACTGAAGCTTTCTTT. Its translation is CASRRGASTEAFF.